The subject of this entry is one T cell receptor (beta chain). Its antigen is unknown. No much larger clonotype is one base removed from it; base qualities were not supplied. The data were taken from a study of blood T cell repertoires in COVID-19 (dated by TCRdb to the early 2020s). Background for the entire study: Samples from collaborators originated in the United States, Italy and Spain and spanned both the acute and convalescent phases of COVID-19. The material from the prospective study consisted of cDNA or gDNA derived from T cells, B-cell-depleted T cells, or PBMCs. Subjects who had been exposed to COVID-19, were actively infected with it, or had recovered from it provided the deeply sampled blood TCRbeta repertoires that made up the dataset. The repertoires were released in a freely available public database intended as a resource for research on the immune response to SARS-CoV-2. Samples were obtained from the ongoing ImmuneRACE study (first 160 participants) and from some 1,200 subjects provided by 6 global collaborators. The sample metadata nearly always contained a de-identified subject ID, COVID-19 status, age in years and sex. Where available, HLA class I and class II types were taken from metadata supplied by the sample provider and were not determined by assay-based typing. The investigation overall reported the following: The amount of clinical and demographic metadata varied by source and participant and was provided uncurated.

TCRbeta CDR3 regions were amplified from genomic DNA by means of the immunoSEQ Assay, a bias-controlled multiplex PCR. As for how the authors treated the data: The number of nucleated cells in each sample was estimated from the amplification of reference gene primers within the assay. To quantify the absolute abundance of each unique TCRbeta CDR3 rearrangement, sequence reads were collapsed and filtered. Productive Simpson clonality was computed per sample as the square root of Simpson's diversity index over productive rearrangements. What TCRdb holds here is the immuneACCESS table cut down to in-frame rearrangements. Part of the clones is not present; checked against another copy, under half of the missing clones reflect an unresolved V gene, and the others are unexplained. That table furnishes V, J and clone size, whereas the DNA furnished D and trimming. Present in this sample are a few hundred thousand clones, 70% to 90% of which were seen just once. Jointly, the top ten make up around 1.8% of the sample.

V loses 3 bases, J loses 3 bases, and the germline ends lie 8 bases apart. The CDR3 sequence holds 13 residues, the cysteine and phenylalanine included. Only the CDR3 DNA is retained, 39 bases long and in frame from the first base. Enrolling through a virtual design, the prospective study's participants ranged in age from roughly 18 to 100 years and lived across 20 to 30 United States geographic areas. In the prospective study, participants were assigned to cohorts based on the clinical history participants reported in a screening survey and a study questionnaire. For ImmuneRACE Cohort 3, a participant was defined as recovered based on two consecutive negative NP/OP PCR tests, clearance by a healthcare professional, or resolution of symptoms. Mobile phlebotomists in the prospective study collected whole blood, serum and a nasopharyngeal or oropharyngeal swab from every participant. Prospective study participants could optionally give additional blood draws and questionnaires over an approximately two-month period. Before DNA extraction, blood samples from the prospective study were shipped at room temperature or frozen.

This chain is built from TRBV12-3 or TRBV12-4 and TRBJ1-1; no confident D gene assignment can be made. This sequence was found in a man in his forties who had recovered from COVID-19. Input material: PBMCs or T cells enriched from blood (not recorded which). The CDR3 reads as follows: CASSFLVDTEAFF. The nucleotide sequence reads TGTGCCAGCAGTTTTCTGGTAGACACTGAAGCTTTCTTT.